This T cell receptor (beta chain) derives from a study of PD-1 blockade in mismatch repair-deficient tumors. Study at large: Patients had approximately 12 mismatch repair-deficient cancer types, all previously treated and progressing.

CDR1 LNHNV and CDR2 YYDKDF come from the germline V gene (reference sequence). Trimming pared 3 bases from V and 6 bases from J, leaving 9 bases between. CDR3 length: 12 residues. Sequencing was performed with immunoSEQ multiplex PCR; in TCRdb, only in-frame clones are kept and a portion is missing. Found here are some 130,000 clones, roughly 86% of them singletons; the top ten hold 12%. Mismatch repair deficiency was confirmed in all patients, by PCR or immunohistochemistry. The chain combines TRBV15 with TRBJ2-7, with TRBD1 as a possible D gene (6 bases). The sample in question was peripheral blood, obtained approximately 73 weeks after starting pembrolizumab. The clonotype originates from an adult with mismatch repair-deficient cancer. The CDR3 coding sequence is TGTGCCACCAGCAGGAGGGGGTCCGAGCAGTACTTC. Protein sequence: CATSRRGSEQYF.